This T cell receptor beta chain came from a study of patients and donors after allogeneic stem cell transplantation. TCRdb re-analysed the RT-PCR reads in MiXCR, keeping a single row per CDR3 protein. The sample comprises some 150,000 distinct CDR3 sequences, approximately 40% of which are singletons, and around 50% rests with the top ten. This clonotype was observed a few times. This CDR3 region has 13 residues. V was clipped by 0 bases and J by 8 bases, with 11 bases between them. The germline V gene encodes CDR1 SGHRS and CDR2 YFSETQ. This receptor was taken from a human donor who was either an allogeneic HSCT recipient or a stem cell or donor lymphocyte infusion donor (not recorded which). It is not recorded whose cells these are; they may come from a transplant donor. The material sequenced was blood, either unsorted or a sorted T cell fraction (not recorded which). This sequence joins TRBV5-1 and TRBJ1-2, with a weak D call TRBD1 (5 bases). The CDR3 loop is CASSLDTGGGYTF. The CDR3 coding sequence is TGCGCCAGCAGCTTGGACACAGGCGGCGGCTACACCTTC.